This is a list of T cell receptor beta chains from one sample in a study of CXCR3-negative and CXCR3-positive naive CD8 T cells. TCRdb reprocessed the 5' RACE reads and reports one entry per CDR3 protein, with no DNA. Its clone listing holds approximately 100,000 distinct CDR3 sequences. Input material: naive CXCR3+ CD8+ T cells from blood. The receptor set was obtained from a human donor in good health. Some clones in this sample may be carry-over from other donors' samples. Both conserved end residues are part of each CDR3.

>TRBJ1-1|TRBV7-6
CASSLGGAVTEAFF
>TRBJ2-3|TRBV7-2
CASSSLAGAPDTQYF
>TRBJ1-2|TRBV4-3
CASSQRRGHGYTF
>TRBJ2-7|TRBV20-1
CSARDRVYEQYF
>TRBJ2-1|TRBV21-1
CASSTYGRLAGGRNEQFF
>TRBJ2-7|TRBV5-1
CASQIGLSSVEQYF
>TRBJ2-5|TRBV29-1
CSVPLGEETQYF
>TRBJ2-7|TRBV28
CASSLSGNTYEQYF
>TRBJ2-3|TRBV29-1
CSVEVQESTDTQYF
>TRBJ1-3|TRBV29-1
CSVERANTIYF
>TRBJ2-5|TRBV28
CASSPRLYQETQYF
>TRBJ2-7|TRBV20-1
CSAPPSGTSYEQYF
>TRBJ2-1|TRBV4-3
CASSQDSSGGYNEQFF
>TRBJ2-1|TRBV9
CASSESGSSYNEQFF
>TRBJ2-7|TRBV7-9
CASSQVASGGGYEQYF
>TRBJ2-3|TRBV27
CASSSGGDDTQYF
>TRBJ2-1|TRBV19
CASSMYQGPTYNEQFF
>TRBJ1-1|TRBV20-1
CSARDKGAAMNTEAFF
>TRBJ1-4|TRBV11-2
CASSLSPPRDEKLFF
>TRBJ2-3|TRBV29-1
CSVEDTRTGDTTDTQYF
>TRBJ1-3|TRBV4-2
CASSQDQGNPGNTIYF
>TRBJ2-1|TRBV19
CASSLQETSEEQQFF
>TRBJ2-7|TRBV29-1
CSVERGTYEQYF
>TRBJ1-1|TRBV9
CASSAKGGPMGNTEAFF
>TRBJ2-1|TRBV28
CASASRDGLYNEQFF
>TRBJ2-7|TRBV6-2/TRBV6-3
CASSYESGPGYEQYF
>TRBJ1-1|TRBV2
CASEGVGPVNTESFF
>TRBJ2-7|TRBV5-1
CASSLGPTNPYEQYF
>TRBJ2-7|TRBV11-3
CASSLGAGGSYEQYF
>TRBJ1-6|TRBV20-1
CSAEGTEVNSPLHF
>TRBJ1-2|TRBV23-1
CASSQSAKGGHGYGYTF
>TRBJ2-1|TRBV7-2
CASSLGVPKLTFNNEQFF
>TRBJ2-5|TRBV7-9
CAIHRAGLPVTPQETQYF
>TRBJ1-1|TRBV6-2/TRBV6-3
CASSYSEGWNTEAFF
>TRBJ2-7|TRBV21-1
CASSVTEYYEQYF
>TRBJ2-7|TRBV20-1
CSARVGPIMYEQYF
>TRBJ2-1|TRBV29-1
CSVEESYNEQFF
>TRBJ2-1|TRBV20-1
CSARDQYSYNEQFF
>TRBJ2-1|TRBV12-3/TRBV12-4
CASSNPGHEQFF
>TRBJ2-5|TRBV6-6
CASSYLGVAQETQYF
>TRBJ1-2|TRBV27
CASSLQGGENYGYTF
>TRBJ1-5|TRBV9
CASGGNQPQHF
>TRBJ2-5|TRBV5-1
CASSFLAGEGETQYF
>TRBJ2-5|TRBV28
CASSWGSQETQYF
>TRBJ2-1|TRBV12-3/TRBV12-4
CASTPQGEYNEQFF
>TRBJ2-7|TRBV2
CASSGGSGVSEQYF
>TRBJ2-4|TRBV20-1
CSARDLLGGLNIQYF
>TRBJ2-5|TRBV13
CASSLATDTLWQETQYF
>TRBJ1-1|TRBV29-1
CSVQSPVTEAFF
>TRBJ2-4|TRBV29-1
CSAGGLGGVKNIQYF
>TRBJ2-7|TRBV9
CASSVRDRTYEQYF